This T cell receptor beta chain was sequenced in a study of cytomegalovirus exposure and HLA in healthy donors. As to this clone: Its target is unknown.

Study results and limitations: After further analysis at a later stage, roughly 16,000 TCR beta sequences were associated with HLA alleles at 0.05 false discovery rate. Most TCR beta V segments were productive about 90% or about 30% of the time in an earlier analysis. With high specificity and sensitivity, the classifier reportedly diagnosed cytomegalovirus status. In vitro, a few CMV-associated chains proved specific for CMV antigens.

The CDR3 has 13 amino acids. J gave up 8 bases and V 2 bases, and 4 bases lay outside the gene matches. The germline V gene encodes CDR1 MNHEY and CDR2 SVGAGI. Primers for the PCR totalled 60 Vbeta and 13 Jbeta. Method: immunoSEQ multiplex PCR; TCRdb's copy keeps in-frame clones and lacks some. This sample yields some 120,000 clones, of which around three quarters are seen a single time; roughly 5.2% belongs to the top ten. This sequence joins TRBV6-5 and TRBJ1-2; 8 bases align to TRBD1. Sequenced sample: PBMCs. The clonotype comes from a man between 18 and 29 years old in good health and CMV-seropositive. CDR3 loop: CASSYAGGGGYTF. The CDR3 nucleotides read TGTGCCAGCAGTTACGCAGGGGGCGGCGGCTACACCTTC.